The 23 T cell receptor beta chains presented below share a single source sample, sequenced in a study of blood T cell repertoires in COVID-19. TCRdb's copy holds only in-frame clones and misses some; the assay was immunoSEQ multiplex PCR. This table has 350,000 to 550,000 clones, 80% to 90% appearing once. The specimen sequenced was PBMCs or T cells enriched from blood (not recorded which). The receptors here all came from a man aged 25 to 45 who had recovered from COVID-19.

This clone showed up just once. This sequence joins TRBV12-5 and TRBJ1-5; D is uncertain. This CDR3 comprises 16 residues. CDR1 is LGHNT and CDR2 is FRNRAP in the germline V gene. With 10 bases removed from V and 0 bases from J, the gap between germline ends came to 19 bases. CDR3 nucleotide sequence: TGTGCTACCTCCGGGAATTCGTCGACTAGCAATCAGCCCCAGCATTTT. Translation gives CATSGNSSTSNQPQHF.

The gene calls are TRBV4-1 and TRBJ2-7, with 10 bases fitting TRBD1. V was clipped by 4 bases and J by 2 bases; unmatched bases: 5. This CDR3 comprises 15 residues. Germline values: CDR1 MGHRA, CDR2 YSYEKL. Written as DNA, the CDR3 is TGCGCCAGCAGCCTAGGGACAGGGGATACCTACGAGCAGTACTTC. It encodes CASSLGTGDTYEQYF.

In this sample, this clone turned up a few times. The CDR3 DNA sequence: TGTGCCAGCAGTGAATGGAGCAGTTATGGCTACACCTTC. The encoded protein is CASSEWSSYGYTF. This chain uses TRBV25-1 with TRBJ1-2; no clear D gene. The CDR3 spans 13 residues. Trimming removed 1 base from V and 5 bases from J, with 8 bases in between. Looked up from germline, CDR1 is MGHDK and CDR2 is SYGVNS.

This clone was seen once. The chain uses TRBV7-8 and TRBJ1-1; D possibly corresponds to TRBD1 (6 bases). CDR1 and CDR2 from the germline V gene are SGHVS and FQNEAQ. This CDR3 comprises 14 residues. Trimming took off 8 bases at V and 5 bases at J, with 18 bases between the two ends. CDR3 in DNA: TGTGCCAGCCTTAGGGGGGGGCCTGTGACTGAAGCTTTCTTT. Protein sequence: CASLRGGPVTEAFF.

The chain uses TRBV28 and TRBJ1-2; maybe TRBD1 (6 bases). Germline V gene sequence: CDR1 MDHEN, CDR2 SYDVKM. The V gene lost 5 bases and the J gene lost 4 bases, with 20 bases spanning the gap. The CDR3 totals 16 residues. DNA for the CDR3: TGTGCCAGCAGTCCCCCTGCTGGGGGCTATAGCTATGGCTACACCTTC. Its protein product is CASSPPAGGYSYGYTF.

V usage is TRBV28 and J usage is TRBJ1-2; D remains unclear. Trimming cost V 2 bases and J 5 bases, with 9 bases left between them. The CDR3 is 13 residues long. CDR1 and CDR2 (germline): MDHEN, SYDVKM. CDR3 amino acids: CASSLIRSYGYTF. The CDR3 DNA reads TGTGCCAGCAGTTTAATCCGGTCATATGGCTACACCTTC.

This chain joins TRBV4-1 and TRBJ1-2; no firm D call. V lost 1 base and J 0 bases, leaving 9 bases between the germline ends. The CDR3 has 15 residues. Germline CDR1 and CDR2: MGHRA and YSYEKL. CDR3 DNA sequence: TGCGCCAGCAGCCAAGTGACACCTACTAACTATGGCTACACCTTC. Residues: CASSQVTPTNYGYTF.

The V and J genes are TRBV1 and TRBJ2-7; the D call of TRBD1 is as the table states it, not checked on the DNA. TRBV1 represents a pseudogene. The CDR3 sequence is 15 residues long. CDR3 loop: CTSSHSGTGGAKQYF. DNA of the CDR3: TGCACCAGCAGCCACTCCGGGACAGGGGGCGCGAAGCAGTACTTC.

CDR3 bases: TGTGCCAGCAGCCCCATCACAGGGAGAGGCACCTTC. Encoded protein: CASSPITGRGTF. J is TRBJ1-2 and V is TRBV11-2; a weak D match, TRBD1 (6 bases). Per germline, CDR1 SGHAT and CDR2 FQNNGV. CDR3 length: 12 amino acids. The V end was cut by 5 bases, the J end by 13 bases, with 17 bases between.

The chain has TRBV9 and TRBJ1-6; tentative D call: TRBD1 (6 bases). The CDR3 is 14 residues long. Trimming pared 0 bases from V and 6 bases from J, leaving 7 bases between. CDR1 SGDLS and CDR2 YYNGEE come from the germline V gene. For the CDR3, the DNA is TGTGCCAGCAGCGTAGCAGGGGCTAATTCACCCCTCCACTTT. This gives the protein CASSVAGANSPLHF.

The rearrangement links TRBV27 to TRBJ1-2; possibly TRBD1 for D (5 bases). Germline values: CDR1 MNHEY, CDR2 SMNVEV (reference sequence). With 8 bases removed from V and 2 bases from J, the gap between germline ends came to 21 bases. The CDR3 sequence is 16 residues long. The CDR3 spells CASQIQGPEINYGYTF. The CDR3 DNA follows: TGTGCCAGCCAAATTCAGGGCCCCGAAATAAACTATGGCTACACCTTC.

The chain employs TRBV19 and TRBJ1-1; 9 nucleotides align to TRBD1. CDR1 and CDR2 (germline): LNHDA, SQIVND (reference sequence). V lost 4 bases, J lost 2 bases, and 5 bases stayed unmatched. The CDR3 consists of 15 residues. The CDR3 reads CASSRGQGRNTEAFF. The CDR3 nucleotides read TGTGCCAGTAGTAGGGGACAGGGCCGAAACACTGAAGCTTTCTTT.

The chain recombines TRBV14 with TRBJ2-7; 7 bases map to TRBD1. The CDR3 length is 16 residues. Germline V gene sequence: CDR1 SGHDN, CDR2 FVKESK. Trimming cost V 0 bases and J 4 bases; bases outside gene matches: 9. In DNA, the CDR3 is TGTGCCAGCAGCCAAGATCTGTTAGGGGGCAGGTACGAGCAGTACTTC. Amino acid sequence: CASSQDLLGGRYEQYF.

This chain joins TRBV6-5 and TRBJ2-5; TRBD1 matches 7 bases. The CDR3 contains 16 residues. The V segment lost 4 bases and the J segment 13 bases; nucleotides outside the gene matches: 21. CDR1 and CDR2 (germline): MNHEY, SVGAGI. CDR3 sequence: CASSSETGSPRVSRYF. The CDR3 DNA reads TGTGCCAGCAGTTCCGAGACAGGGAGCCCAAGAGTTAGTCGGTACTTC.

This clone appeared a single time. The V call is TRBV28, the J call TRBJ1-4; D possibly corresponds to TRBD1 (6 bases). The germline V and J ends were trimmed by 11 bases and 3 bases, with 16 bases remaining between them. The germline gives CDR1 MDHEN, CDR2 SYDVKM. This CDR3 is 14 amino acids long. CDR3 region: CALGGGIANEKLFF. The CDR3 bases are TGTGCCCTGGGGGGGGGCATCGCTAATGAAAAACTGTTTTTT. Variable domain in full (rest from reference TRBV28 and TRBJ1-4): DVKVTQSSRYLVKRTGEKVFLECVQDMDHENMFWYRQDPGLGLRLIYFSYDVKMKEKGDIPEGYSVSREKKERFSLILESASTNQTSMYLCALGGGIANEKLFFGSGTQLSVL.

V and J are TRBV3-1 (or the pseudogene TRBV3-2) and TRBJ2-7; tentatively, D is TRBD1 (6 bases). The CDR3 sequence is 15 residues long. V was pared by 2 bases and J by 8 bases, with 19 bases between. The germline CDR1 and CDR2 sequences are LGHDT and YNNKEL (reference sequence). CDR3 DNA: TGTGCCAGCAGCCAACAAGACAGGCCCCTCGGTCAGCAGTACTTC. Encoded protein: CASSQQDRPLGQQYF.

This sequence joins TRBV1 and TRBJ2-5; the table gives TRBD2 as D, unverified against the DNA. TRBV1 is annotated as a pseudogene. This CDR3 is built from 15 residues. The CDR3 region is CTSRPPRSGGETQYF. Here the CDR3 DNA reads TGCACCAGCAGACCCCCGAGGAGCGGGGGGGAGACCCAGTACTTC.

This rearrangement joins TRBV5-1 to TRBJ2-1; TRBD1 aligns across 8 bases. The CDR3 runs to 15 residues. The V segment lost 2 bases and the J segment 4 bases; nucleotides outside the gene matches: 5. From germline, CDR1 is SGHRS and CDR2 YFSETQ. The CDR3 coding sequence is TGCGCCAGCAGCTTCGGACAGGGATCATACAATGAGCAGTTCTTC. It translates to CASSFGQGSYNEQFF.

The chain combines TRBV19 with TRBJ2-7; weak D call: TRBD1 (6 bases). Trimming took 5 bases from V and 4 from J, leaving 9 bases between them. Germline V gene data show CDR1 as LNHDA and CDR2 as SQIVND (reference sequence). The CDR3 totals 12 residues. The CDR3 here is CASSPGVYEQYF. CDR3 nucleotide sequence: TGTGCCAGTAGTCCAGGGGTTTACGAGCAGTACTTC.

This chain links TRBV3-1 (or the pseudogene TRBV3-2) with TRBJ1-3; maybe TRBD1 (6 bases). Germline V lookup: CDR1 LGHDT, CDR2 YNNKEL (reference sequence). This CDR3 region has 18 residues. V dropped 1 base and J dropped 0 bases, with 16 bases sitting between them. This CDR3 is CASSQGYDRRFSGNTIYF. The CDR3 DNA reads TGTGCCAGCAGCCAAGGTTACGACAGGAGGTTCTCTGGAAACACCATATATTTT.

This clone was observed a single time. This rearrangement joins TRBV13 to TRBJ2-1; 10 bases are shared with TRBD1. V shed 5 bases and J 10 bases; nucleotides not matched to a gene: 11. This CDR3 contains 15 residues. Looked up from germline, CDR1 is PRHDT and CDR2 is FYEKMQ (reference sequence). CDR3 amino acids: CASSTRDRGVGEQFF. The CDR3 coding sequence is TGTGCCAGCAGCACGCGGGACAGGGGTGTAGGGGAGCAGTTCTTC.

The J gene is TRBJ2-7, the V gene TRBV3-1 (or the pseudogene TRBV3-2); 9 nucleotides agree with TRBD2. The CDR3 covers 14 residues. Per the germline V gene, CDR1 is LGHDT and CDR2 is YNNKEL (reference sequence). V lost 5 bases to trimming and J lost 4 bases; unmatched junction nucleotides: 6. CDR3 in DNA: TGTGCCAGCAGCACCGTAGCGGGAGCATACGAGCAGTACTTC. Its translation is CASSTVAGAYEQYF.

CDR3 protein: CASRTGTGAGYGYTF. DNA for the CDR3: TGTGCCAGTAGAACCGGGACAGGGGCCGGGTATGGCTACACCTTC. The gene calls are TRBV19 and TRBJ1-2; TRBD1 matches at 10 bases. This CDR3 is built from 15 residues. V dropped 6 bases and J dropped 5; count of bases not matched to a gene: 9. The germline CDR1 and CDR2 sequences are LNHDA and SQIVND (reference sequence).